The rows below give T cell receptor beta chains drawn from one sample of a study of T cell repertoires in cytomegalovirus infection. TCRdb re-analysed the reads in MiXCR, keeping a single row per CDR3 protein. The table shows some 300,000 distinct CDR3 sequences, with approximately 8.9% occurring only once. Specimen: PBMCs. The receptors here all came from a human donor in good health (CMV status not recorded). Some clones in this sample may be carry-over from other donors' samples. CDR3s include the opening cysteine and the closing phenylalanine or tryptophan. Each record gives: clone size, V gene, J gene, D gene, CDR3 protein, CDR3 DNA. The D gene is left open where the match is weak. Rows may omit the clone size; those that give it use once, few, many or a size class.

many	TRBV7-6	TRBJ2-5	-	CASSFSLQETQYF	TGTGCCAGCAGCTTTAGTCTTCAAGAGACCCAGTACTTC
few	TRBV7-9	TRBJ2-1	-	CASSLGRGGAIDEQFF	TGTGCCAGCAGCTTAGGGAGAGGGGGGGCTATAGATGAGCAGTTCTTC
many	TRBV28	TRBJ2-6	-	CASSPILVANVLTF	TGTGCCAGCAGCCCCATTTTGGTGGCCAACGTCCTGACTTTC
many	TRBV6-6	TRBJ1-1	TRBD1	CASSLGQGARGDEAFF	TGTGCCAGCAGTTTGGGACAGGGGGCCCGGGGCGACGAAGCTTTCTTT
many	TRBV7-2	TRBJ1-5	-	CASSLVAGNGNQPQHF	TGTGCCAGCAGCTTAGTGGCGGGGAACGGCAATCAGCCCCAGCATTTT
-	TRBV2	TRBJ2-7	-	CASISPLGGEQYF	TGTGCCAGCATCTCTCCACTTGGAGGGGAGCAGTACTTC
few	TRBV11-2	TRBJ2-1	-	CASSLRSKDSNSYNEQFF	TGTGCCAGCAGCTTACGGTCAAAAGACAGCAACTCCTACAATGAGCAGTTCTTC
many	TRBV20-1	TRBJ1-1	-	CSARSRTEPNTEAFF	TGCAGTGCTAGATCCCGGACGGAACCGAACACTGAAGCTTTCTTT
-	TRBV14	TRBJ2-7	-	CASSQDFGGFIYEQHF	TGTGCCAGCAGCCAAGATTTCGGGGGATTCATCTACGAGCAGCACTTC
-	TRBV10-3	TRBJ2-3	-	CAISGTDDTQYF	TGTGCCATCAGTGGGACAGACGATACGCAGTATTTT
many	TRBV12-3/TRBV12-4	TRBJ1-1	TRBD1	CASSPDRGTEAFF	TGTGCCAGCAGTCCCGACAGGGGGACTGAAGCTTTCTTT
many	TRBV10-3	TRBJ2-2	TRBD1	CAISGQGAAGELFF	TGTGCCATCAGTGGACAGGGGGCGGCCGGGGAGCTGTTTTTT
few	TRBV6-2/TRBV6-3	TRBJ2-2	-	CASSGATVPGELFF	TGTGCCAGCAGTGGAGCGACAGTCCCCGGGGAGCTGTTTTTT
many	TRBV7-9	TRBJ2-3	TRBD2	CASSSGGAGAPDTQYF	TGTGCCAGCAGCTCCGGGGGAGCGGGGGCCCCAGATACGCAGTATTTT
-	TRBV29-1	TRBJ1-2	TRBD1	CSVERGGVHGYTF	TGCAGCGTTGAAAGAGGGGGCGTCCATGGCTACACCTTC
many	TRBV6-1	TRBJ2-1	-	CASSLDYPKTEQFF	TGTGCCAGCAGCCTCGACTATCCCAAGACGGAGCAGTTCTTC
many	TRBV27	TRBJ1-5	-	CASSPGQLSNQPQHF	TGTGCCAGCAGCCCCGGACAGCTTAGCAATCAGCCCCAGCATTTT
many	TRBV7-6	TRBJ2-1	TRBD1	CASSLTQPGQGAFLSYNEQFF	TGTGCCAGCAGCTTGACCCAACCGGGACAGGGGGCCTTCTTATCCTACAATGAGCAGTTCTTC
-	TRBV20-1	TRBJ1-6	-	CSARVGASESSPLHF	TGCAGTGCTAGAGTGGGGGCCAGTGAATCTTCACCCCTCCACTTT
few	TRBV20-1	TRBJ2-4	-	CSARVTGENIQYF	TGCAGTGCTAGAGTTACAGGTGAAAACATTCAGTACTTC
-	TRBV18	TRBJ2-1	TRBD2	CASSPPLAGGPNEQFF	TGTGCCAGCTCACCACCACTAGCGGGGGGGCCAAATGAGCAGTTCTTC
few	TRBV29-1	TRBJ1-2	-	CSVPPEQGNGYTF	TGCAGCGTACCCCCCGAACAGGGAAATGGCTACACCTTC
many	TRBV4-3	TRBJ2-2	-	CASSQERRIAVGELFF	TGCGCCAGCAGCCAAGAGCGCAGGATTGCTGTCGGGGAGCTGTTTTTT
many	TRBV14	TRBJ2-3	TRBD1	CASSQDPPGQGAKDTQYF	TGTGCCAGCAGCCAAGATCCTCCGGGACAGGGGGCAAAAGATACGCAGTATTTT
many	TRBV24-1	TRBJ2-1	-	CATSDPRRGSYNEQFF	TGTGCCACCAGTGATCCCAGACGGGGGTCCTACAATGAGCAGTTCTTC
many	TRBV6-5	TRBJ2-7	-	CASSYRPASYEQYF	TGTGCCAGCAGTTACCGGCCAGCCTCCTACGAGCAGTACTTC
many	TRBV7-2	TRBJ2-5	-	CAKAQGSQETQYF	TGTGCCAAAGCTCAAGGTAGCCAAGAGACCCAGTACTTC